These T cell receptor beta chains were read from a single sample in a study of CD8 T cells in Susac syndrome. One entry per CDR3 protein, called by TCRdb with MiXCR from the immunoSEQ multiplex PCR reads. Of 100,000 to 150,000 distinct CDR3 sequences listed, roughly 80% were seen once; the top ten hold around 0.51%. Input material: CD8+ T cells from PBMCs. The receptor set was obtained from a human donor with multiple sclerosis. Each CDR3 is given with its conserved first and last residue. The D gene is left open where the match is weak.

>TRBD2|TRBV11-2
CASSSTSGVYNEQFF
>NA|TRBV19
CASSIGGTTHEQYF
>TRBD2|TRBV30
CAWDPREGTGELFF
>TRBD1|TRBV19
CASSMGDRLNTEAFF
>NA|TRBV19
CAGRDTNSNQPQHF
>TRBD1|TRBV18
CASSPRDSIHTIYF
>NA|TRBV21-1
CASSKGLTGRGETQYF
>TRBD1|TRBV12-3/TRBV12-4
CASSSQGADEQFF
>TRBD1|TRBV30
CAWSQMGQAPSAFF
>NA|TRBV12-3/TRBV12-4
CASSLWNTGELFF
>NA|TRBV19
CASSWGPTTDTQYF
>NA|TRBV24-1
CATSDSNGYTF
>NA|TRBV11-1
CASSLSLDAAEGYTF
>NA|TRBV12-3/TRBV12-4
CASSFPPNEKLFF
>NA|TRBV10-3
CAISELGRLGVSGQETQYF
>NA|TRBV4-2
CASSQNFGEGQPQHF
>NA|TRBV5-6
CASSPTTAGEQFF
>NA|TRBV7-2
CASSLDLPSYEQYF
>TRBD2|TRBV4-1
CASSPGLAGFNEQFF
>NA|TRBV5-1
CASSLVPNNEQYF
>NA|TRBV27
CASTLTGSNQPQHF
>TRBD1|TRBV5-1
CASSSETTGGGNIQYF
>NA|TRBV3-1
CASSQLLGTSTDTQYF
>NA|TRBV5-8
CASSLFQGMDEQFF
>NA|TRBV10-3
CAISEGQQGNQPQHF
>NA|TRBV27
CASSLGAGNTEAFF
>TRBD2|TRBV6-5
CASSYDAGGSRNTQYF
>NA|TRBV30
CAWIVAGADTQYF
>TRBD2|TRBV19
CASSIDSGRVSNTGELFF
>NA|TRBV7-9
CASSLYDFEQFF
>NA|TRBV7-6
CASSVYTGTGELFF
>TRBD2|TRBV5-4
CASSLTSGGIYNEQFF
>NA|TRBV2
CASIKGGGSSYNEQFF
>TRBD2|TRBV4-2
CASSQEAGGITETQYF
>NA|TRBV14
CASTPAHTGYGYTF
>TRBD1|TRBV27
CASSLGQGGQTQHF
>TRBD2|TRBV27
CASRLGTRSSREQFF
>NA|TRBV29-1
CSVEVTKISPGANYGYTF
>NA|TRBV3-1
CASEPLVGTGELFF
>NA|TRBV7-2
CASNWGYEQYF
>TRBD1|TRBV11-2
CASSSGQGEWDF
>NA|TRBV27
CASSFGGTQYF
>NA|TRBV6-2/TRBV6-3
CASGLEAVGYGYTF